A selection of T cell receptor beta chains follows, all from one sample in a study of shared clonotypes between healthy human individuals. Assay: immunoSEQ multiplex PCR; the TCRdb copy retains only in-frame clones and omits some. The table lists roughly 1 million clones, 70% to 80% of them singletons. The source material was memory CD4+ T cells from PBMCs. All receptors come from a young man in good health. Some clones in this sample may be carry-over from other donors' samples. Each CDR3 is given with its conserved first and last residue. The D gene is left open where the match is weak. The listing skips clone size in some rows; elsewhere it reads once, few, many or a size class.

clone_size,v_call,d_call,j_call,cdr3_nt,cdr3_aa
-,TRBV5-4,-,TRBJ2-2,TGTGCCAGCAGCTTCCGAGAGCCCGGGGAGCTGTTTTTT,CASSFREPGELFF
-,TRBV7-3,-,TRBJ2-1,TGTGCCAGCAGCCCTGCAGCCTACAATGAGCAGTTCTTC,CASSPAAYNEQFF
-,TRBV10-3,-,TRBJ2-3,TGTGCCATCGGGGCAGCGAGCACAGATACGCAGTATTTT,CAIGAASTDTQYF
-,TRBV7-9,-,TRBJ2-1,TGTGCCAGCAACCGGGTTTTTAATGAGCAGTTCTTC,CASNRVFNEQFF
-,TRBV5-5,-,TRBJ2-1,TGTGCCAGCAGTCTGGGTGGGAGGACCTTTGGGGAGCAGTTCTTC,CASSLGGRTFGEQFF
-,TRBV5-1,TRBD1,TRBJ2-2,TGCGCCAGCAGCTATCGGACAGGGACCGGGGAGCTGTTTTTT,CASSYRTGTGELFF
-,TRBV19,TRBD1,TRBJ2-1,TGTGCCAGTAGAGACAGGGGTGGGACGAATGAGCAGTTCTTC,CASRDRGGTNEQFF
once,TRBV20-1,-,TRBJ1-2,TGCAGTGCAAATGGCGCGTATGGCTACACCTTC,CSANGAYGYTF
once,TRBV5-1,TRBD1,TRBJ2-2,TGCGCCAGCAGCCCGGGACAGACGAACACCGGGGAGCTGTTTTTT,CASSPGQTNTGELFF
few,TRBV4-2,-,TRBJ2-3,TGTGCCAGCAGCCAACGAACAGGGACAGATACGCAGTATTTT,CASSQRTGTDTQYF
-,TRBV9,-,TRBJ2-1,TGTGCCAGCAGCGTAGATATTCAACCGACCTCCGGCGAGCAGTTCTTC,CASSVDIQPTSGEQFF
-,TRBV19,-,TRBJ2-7,TGTGCCAGTAGTAACTCCCCGGGCAGGGGTCCCTACTACGAGCAGTACTTC,CASSNSPGRGPYYEQYF
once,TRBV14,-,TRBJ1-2,TGTGCCAGCAGCCAAGGGTTCGTTCTGCAAGGATCTAACTATGGCTACACCTTC,CASSQGFVLQGSNYGYTF
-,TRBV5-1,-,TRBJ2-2,TGCGCCAGCAGCTTGGTGGGGGGTTTTGGCACCGGGGAGCTGTTTTTT,CASSLVGGFGTGELFF
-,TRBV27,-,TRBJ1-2,TGTGCCAGCAGTTCCCGGCTCTCAAGGGGCTACACCTTC,CASSSRLSRGYTF
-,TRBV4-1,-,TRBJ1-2,TGCGCCAGCAGCCAAGTCCGGGGCAGGACTGAAAACTATGGCTACACCTTC,CASSQVRGRTENYGYTF
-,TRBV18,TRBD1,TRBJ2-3,TGTGCCAGCTCACCCGCTATGGACAGGGGAAGCACAGATACGCAGTATTTT,CASSPAMDRGSTDTQYF
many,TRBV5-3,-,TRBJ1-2,TGTGCCAGAAGCCAAGACAGAAACTATGGCTACACCTTC,CARSQDRNYGYTF
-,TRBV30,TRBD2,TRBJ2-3,TGTGCCTGGACGGGGGAGGGCGCGCAGTATTTT,CAWTGEGAQYF
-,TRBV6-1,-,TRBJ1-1,TGTGCCAGCAGTGAAGTTGGGTGGGTGAACACTGAAGCTTTCTTT,CASSEVGWVNTEAFF
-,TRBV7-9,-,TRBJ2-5,TGTGCCAGCAGCTCTCGACTCTCGGGGGAGACCCAGTACTTC,CASSSRLSGETQYF
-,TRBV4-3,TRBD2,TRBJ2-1,TGCGCCAGCAGCCAAGATGCCGGACTAGCGGGGCACAATGAGCAGTTCTTC,CASSQDAGLAGHNEQFF
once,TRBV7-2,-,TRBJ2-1,TGTGCCAGCAGCTTAGGGATTCGCCCCTCCTACAATGAGCAGTTCTTC,CASSLGIRPSYNEQFF
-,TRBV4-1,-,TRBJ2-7,TGCGCCAGCAGCCAAGTTGGCAGATCCTACGAGCAGTACTTC,CASSQVGRSYEQYF
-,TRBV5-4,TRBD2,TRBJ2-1,TGTGCCAGCAGCTTGGTGGCGGGAGGAGGGGACAATGAGCAGTTCTTC,CASSLVAGGGDNEQFF
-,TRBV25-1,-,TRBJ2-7,TGTGCCAGCAGTGACCACGGGGTGGGGGCCTACGAGCAGTACTTC,CASSDHGVGAYEQYF
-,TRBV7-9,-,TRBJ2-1,TGTGCCACCTCGCCCCCCGAATCGGTTGAGCAGTTCTTC,CATSPPESVEQFF
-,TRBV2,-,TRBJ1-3,TGTGCCAGCAGCGGGGACGAAGGAAACACCATATATTTT,CASSGDEGNTIYF
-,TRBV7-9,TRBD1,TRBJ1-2,TGTGCCAGCAGCTTAGATACAGGGGCACCCGGCTACACCTTC,CASSLDTGAPGYTF
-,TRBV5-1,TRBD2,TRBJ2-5,TGCGCCAGCAGCTTGACTAGCGGGACCCAAGAGACCCAGTACTTC,CASSLTSGTQETQYF
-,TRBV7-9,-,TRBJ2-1,TGTGCCAGCAGCTTAGGGGGACGGGATGAGCAGTTCTTC,CASSLGGRDEQFF
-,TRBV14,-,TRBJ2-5,TGTGCCAGCAGCCAGGGACGGTTTGGGACCCAGTACTTC,CASSQGRFGTQYF